The source of this T cell receptor (beta chain) is a study of control samples from healthy donors and cancer patients. Produced via immunoSEQ multiplex PCR; TCRdb's table is partial and in-frame only. Among more than 25,000 clones listed, 91% were seen once. The V and J ends lost 1 base and 7 bases respectively, with 14 bases between them. The CDR3 loop spans 16 amino acids. The V gene's germline CDR1 is MGHRA and CDR2 YSYEKL. The specimen was PBMCs. The receptor's source is a man between 50 and 59 years old with lung cancer. This chain connects TRBV4-1 to TRBJ1-6, with D maybe TRBD1 (6 bases). CDR3 sequence (DNA): TGCGCCAGCAGCCAAGGGCCAGGGGCCGAGAATTCACCCCTCCACTTT. This translates into CASSQGPGAENSPLHF.